This entry lists 14 T cell receptor beta chains sequenced from one sample in a study of long-term antiretroviral therapy in people with HIV. The assay, immunoSEQ v3.0, was run at survey level. Only in-frame clones appear in the TCRdb table, and some are missing; sequencing was by immunoSEQ multiplex PCR. The data show about 30,000 clones, 65% to 85% seen once. The material sequenced was unsorted PBMCs, taken 3 years after starting antiretroviral therapy. These receptor sequences come from a man in his forties with HIV.

This clone has more than one count but fewer than ten. The chain combines TRBV2 with TRBJ2-5; D is uncertain. Germline loops: CDR1 SNHLY, CDR2 FYNNEI. V lost 4 bases to trimming and J lost 6 bases, with 3 bases between them. This CDR3 has 10 residues. CDR3 residues: CASSAKTQYF. DNA of the CDR3: TGTGCCAGCAGTGCGAAGACCCAGTACTTC.

This chain uses TRBV18 with TRBJ1-2; weak D call: TRBD1 (5 bases). V shed 3 bases and J shed 8 bases, with 16 bases lying between them. Germline V CDR1 and CDR2: KGHSH, LQKENI. The CDR3 has 14 amino acids. The CDR3 protein is CASSPWGGVIGYTF. In DNA, the CDR3 is TGTGCCAGCTCACCCTGGGGGGGTGTAATAGGCTACACCTTC.

V gene TRBV20-1 combines with J gene TRBJ2-5; D not certain. Trimming took 2 bases from V and 2 from J, leaving 3 bases between them. The CDR3 is 11 amino acids. Germline CDR1 is DFQATT and CDR2 is SNEGSKA (reference sequence). As DNA, the CDR3 is TGCAGTGCTAGACAACAAGAGACCCAGTACTTC. Amino acid sequence: CSARQQETQYF.

This clone was seen only once. The chain combines TRBV14 with TRBJ2-3; D gene uncertain. V was trimmed by 2 bases and J by 4 bases, leaving 13 bases between them. The CDR3 is made up of 15 amino acids. Germline lookup yields CDR1 SGHDN and CDR2 FVKESK. The CDR3 nucleotides are TGTGCCAGCAGCCAACTTCGGCTGGGCGCAGATACGCAGTATTTT. Protein product: CASSQLRLGADTQYF.

V is TRBV5-1 and J is TRBJ2-1; 7 bases fit TRBD1. Germline V lookup: CDR1 SGHRS, CDR2 YFSETQ. V dropped 0 bases and J dropped 1; count of bases not matched to a gene: 1. This CDR3 contains 15 residues. The CDR3 loop reads CASSLGQGSYNEQFF. In DNA form, the CDR3 reads TGCGCCAGCAGCTTGGGACAGGGATCCTACAATGAGCAGTTCTTC.

A single count supports this clone. The chain links TRBV9 to TRBJ1-2; perhaps TRBD1 as D (6 bases). With 4 bases removed from V and 0 bases from J, the gap between germline ends came to 16 bases. The CDR3 covers 16 residues. Germline values: CDR1 SGDLS, CDR2 YYNGEE. DNA for the CDR3: TGTGCCAGCAGCTCCGGACAGTTGGGGACTAACTATGGCTACACCTTC. It translates to CASSSGQLGTNYGYTF.

V usage is TRBV9 and J usage is TRBJ2-1, with 8 bases aligning to TRBD2. This CDR3 spans 17 amino acids. Trimming at V came to 4 bases and at J to 1 base, leaving 10 bases not matched to a gene. The germline CDR1 and CDR2 sequences are SGDLS and YYNGEE. The CDR3 DNA reads TGTGCCAGCAGCCCGTATTCTAGCGGGCTTTCCTACAATGAGCAGTTCTTC. The encoded protein is CASSPYSSGLSYNEQFF.

The V gene is TRBV5-1, the J gene TRBJ2-1, with D tentatively TRBD1 or TRBD2 (6 bases each). Germline V gene data show CDR1 as SGHRS and CDR2 as YFSETQ. Trimming pared 0 bases from V and 4 bases from J, leaving 14 bases between. The CDR3 totals 16 residues. The CDR3 here is CASSLGGAVSYNEQFF. The CDR3 coding sequence is TGCGCCAGCAGCTTGGGGGGGGCAGTAAGTTACAATGAGCAGTTCTTC.

The rearrangement joins TRBV5-6 to TRBJ2-2; no reliable D call. V lost 0 bases and J lost 4, with 13 bases in between. The CDR3 spans 16 residues. CDR1 is SGHDT and CDR2 is YYEEEE in the germline V gene. CDR3 residues: CASSLVLRPPTGELFF. In nucleotides, the CDR3 is TGTGCCAGCAGCTTGGTATTGAGACCACCCACCGGGGAGCTGTTTTTT.

The rearrangement uses TRBV11-2 and TRBJ2-2, with D possibly called TRBD1 or TRBD2 (5 bases each). The CDR3 is made up of 15 amino acids. Trimming cost V 5 bases and J 8 bases, with 18 bases left between them. CDR1 is SGHAT and CDR2 is FQNNGV in the germline V gene. CDR3 bases: TGTGCCAGCAGCCCCGAGGGGACCAATGGGGGGGAGCTGTTTTTT. This translates into CASSPEGTNGGELFF.

This chain uses TRBV5-1 with TRBJ1-4; 9 nucleotides agree with TRBD1. The CDR3 runs 14 residues. Germline V gene data show CDR1 as SGHRS and CDR2 as YFSETQ. Losses at the gene ends were 3 bases for V and 5 bases for J; bases not matched to a gene: 2. CDR3 DNA: TGCGCCAGCAGCTCGGGACAGGGAAATGAAAAACTGTTTTTT. This gives the protein CASSSGQGNEKLFF.

The chain joins TRBV4-3 to TRBJ2-2, with D unresolved. The CDR3 is 15 residues long. The ends were cut back, 0 bases at V and 3 bases at J, with 8 bases in the middle. The V gene's germline CDR1 is LGHNA and CDR2 YSLEER. As DNA, the CDR3 is TGCGCCAGCAGCCAAGAATCACGGTACACCGGGGAGCTGTTTTTT. This sequence encodes CASSQESRYTGELFF.

The chain couples TRBV27 to TRBJ1-1; TRBD1 is a possible D gene (6 bases). V lost 5 bases to trimming and J lost 7 bases, with 8 bases between them. The CDR3 covers 11 residues. Looked up from germline, CDR1 is MNHEY and CDR2 is SMNVEV (reference sequence). The CDR3 loop is CASSTGLEAFF. The CDR3 DNA is TGTGCCAGCAGTACAGGGCTTGAAGCTTTCTTT.

The rearrangement joins TRBV19 to TRBJ1-2, with 7 bases lining up with TRBD1. J lost 4 bases, V lost 8 bases, and 7 bases had no gene match. CDR3 length: 13 residues. Germline V gene sequence: CDR1 LNHDA, CDR2 SQIVND (reference sequence). Here the CDR3 reads CASSLTGPYGYTF. The CDR3, as DNA: TGTGCCAGTTCACTGACAGGGCCCTATGGCTACACCTTC.